This TCR beta chain came from a study of blood T cell repertoires in COVID-19. Study-wide context: Whether acute or convalescent, the COVID-19 samples came from the United States, Italy and Spain. The cDNA or gDNA used as material had been derived from T cells, B-cell-depleted T cells, or PBMCs.

Original processing methods: It was from reference gene primer amplification that nucleated cell counts were estimated. Profiled with immunoSEQ multiplex PCR; TCRdb holds only in-frame clones, not every one. V and J calls and clone size are those listed in that table; D and trimming were worked out from the DNA. The sample lists more than 110,000 clones, 80% to 90% occurring once. The V gene's germline CDR1 is SQVTM and CDR2 ANQGSEA. After removal of 3 bases from V and 3 bases from J, the junction contained 7 bases not matched to a gene. The CDR3 totals 14 residues. This chain connects TRBV29-1 to TRBJ1-2; 7 nucleotides agree with TRBD1. The clonotype was recovered from a man aged 55 to 70 with active or convalescent COVID-19. The specimen sequenced was peripheral blood. The chain's CDR3 is CSVEVTGYHYGYTF. DNA for the CDR3: TGCAGCGTTGAGGTGACAGGGTATCACTATGGCTACACCTTC.